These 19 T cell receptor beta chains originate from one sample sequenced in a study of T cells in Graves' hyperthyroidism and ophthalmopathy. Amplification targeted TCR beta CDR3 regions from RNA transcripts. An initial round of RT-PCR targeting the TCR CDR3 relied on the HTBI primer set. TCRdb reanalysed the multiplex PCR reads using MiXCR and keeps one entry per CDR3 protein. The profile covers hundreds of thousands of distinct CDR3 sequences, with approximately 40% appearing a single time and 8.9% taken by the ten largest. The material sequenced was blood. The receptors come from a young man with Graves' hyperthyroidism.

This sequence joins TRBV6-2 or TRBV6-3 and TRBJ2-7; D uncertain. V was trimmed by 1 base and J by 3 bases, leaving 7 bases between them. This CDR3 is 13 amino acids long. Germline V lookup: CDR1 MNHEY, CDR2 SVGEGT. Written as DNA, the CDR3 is TGTGCCAGCAGTTACTGCCCGCTCTACGAGCAGTACTTC. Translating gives CASSYCPLYEQYF.

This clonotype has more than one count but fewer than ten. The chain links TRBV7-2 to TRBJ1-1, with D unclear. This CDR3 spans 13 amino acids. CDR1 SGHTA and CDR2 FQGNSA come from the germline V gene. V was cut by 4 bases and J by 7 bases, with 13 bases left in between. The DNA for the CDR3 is TGTGCCAGCAGCTCAGTCGCGGGATATGAAGCTTTCTTT. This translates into CASSSVAGYEAFF.

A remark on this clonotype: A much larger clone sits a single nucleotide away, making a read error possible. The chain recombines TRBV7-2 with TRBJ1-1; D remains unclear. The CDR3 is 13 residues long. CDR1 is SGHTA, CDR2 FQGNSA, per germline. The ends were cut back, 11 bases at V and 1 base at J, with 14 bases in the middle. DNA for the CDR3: TGTGCCGGCACGAGAGGGCGGAACACTGAAGCTTTCTTT. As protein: CAGTRGRNTEAFF.

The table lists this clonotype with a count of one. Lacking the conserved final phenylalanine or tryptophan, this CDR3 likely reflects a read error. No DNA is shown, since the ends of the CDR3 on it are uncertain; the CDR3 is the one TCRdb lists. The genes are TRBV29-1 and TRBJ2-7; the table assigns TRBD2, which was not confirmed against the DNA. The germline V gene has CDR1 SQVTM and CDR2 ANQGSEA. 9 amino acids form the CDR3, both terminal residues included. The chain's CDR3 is CSVEGVAGD.

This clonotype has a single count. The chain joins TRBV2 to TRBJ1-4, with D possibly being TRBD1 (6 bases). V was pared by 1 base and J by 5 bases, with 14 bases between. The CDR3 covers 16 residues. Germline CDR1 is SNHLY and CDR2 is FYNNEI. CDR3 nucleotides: TGTGCCAGCAGTGAAGGACAGGTGCCAGTCAATGAAAAACTGTTTTTT. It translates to CASSEGQVPVNEKLFF.

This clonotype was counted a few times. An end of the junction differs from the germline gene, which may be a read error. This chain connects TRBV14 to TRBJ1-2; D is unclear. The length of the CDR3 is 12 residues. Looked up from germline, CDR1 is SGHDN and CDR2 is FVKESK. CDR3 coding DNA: TGTGCCAGCAGCCAAGTGGTGGCAAGCATCTTCTTC. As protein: CASSQVVASIFF.

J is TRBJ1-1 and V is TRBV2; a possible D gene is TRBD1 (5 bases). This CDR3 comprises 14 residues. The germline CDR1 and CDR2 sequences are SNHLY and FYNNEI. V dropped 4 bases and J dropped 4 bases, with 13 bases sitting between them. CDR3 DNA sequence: TGTGCCAGCAGTGGGCGGGGGGTAGTCACTGAAGCTTTCTTT. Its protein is CASSGRGVVTEAFF.

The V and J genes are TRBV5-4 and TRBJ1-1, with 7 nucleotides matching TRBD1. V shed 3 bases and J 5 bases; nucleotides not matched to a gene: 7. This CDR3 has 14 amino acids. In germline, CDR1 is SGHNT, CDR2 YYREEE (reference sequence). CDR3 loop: CASSSPGQSTEAFF. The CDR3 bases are TGTGCCAGCAGCTCCCCGGGACAGTCGACTGAAGCTTTCTTT.

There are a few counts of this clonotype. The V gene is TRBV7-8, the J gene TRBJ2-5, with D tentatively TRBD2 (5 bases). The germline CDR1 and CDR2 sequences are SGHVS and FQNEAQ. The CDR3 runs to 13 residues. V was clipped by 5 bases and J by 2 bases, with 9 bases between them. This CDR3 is CASSHGLQETQYF. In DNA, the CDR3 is TGTGCCAGCAGCCACGGACTTCAAGAGACCCAGTACTTC.

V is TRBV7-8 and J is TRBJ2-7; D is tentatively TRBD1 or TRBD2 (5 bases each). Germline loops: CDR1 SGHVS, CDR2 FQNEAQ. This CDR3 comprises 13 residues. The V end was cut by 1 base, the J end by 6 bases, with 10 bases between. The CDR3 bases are TGTGCCAGCAGCTTAGATTCGGGGCCCGAGCAGTACTTC. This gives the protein CASSLDSGPEQYF.

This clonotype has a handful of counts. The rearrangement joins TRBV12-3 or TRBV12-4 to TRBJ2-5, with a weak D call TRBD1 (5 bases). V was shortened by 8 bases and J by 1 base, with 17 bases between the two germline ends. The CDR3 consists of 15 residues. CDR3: CASVFRGGLQETQYF. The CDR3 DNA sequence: TGTGCCAGCGTCTTTAGGGGTGGGCTCCAAGAGACCCAGTACTTC.

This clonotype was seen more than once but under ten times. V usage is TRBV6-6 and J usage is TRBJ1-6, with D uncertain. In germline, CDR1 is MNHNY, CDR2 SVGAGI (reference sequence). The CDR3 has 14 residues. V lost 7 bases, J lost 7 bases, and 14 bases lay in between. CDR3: CASTPGPENSPLHF. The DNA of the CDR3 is TGTGCCAGCACCCCCGGGCCTGAGAATTCACCCCTCCACTTT.

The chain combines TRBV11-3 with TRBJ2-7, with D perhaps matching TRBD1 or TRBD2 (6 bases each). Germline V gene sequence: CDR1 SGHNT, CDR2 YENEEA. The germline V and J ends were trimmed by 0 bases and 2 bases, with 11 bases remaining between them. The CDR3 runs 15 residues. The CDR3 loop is CASSLEPEGAYEQYF. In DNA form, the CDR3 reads TGTGCCAGCAGCTTAGAGCCGGAGGGGGCCTACGAGCAGTACTTC. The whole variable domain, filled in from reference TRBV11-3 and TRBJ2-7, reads EAGVVQSPRYKIIEKKQPVAFWCNPISGHNTLYWYLQNLGQGPELLIRYENEEAVDDSQLPKDRFSAERLKGVDSTLKIQPAELGDSAVYLCASSLEPEGAYEQYFGPGTRLTVT.

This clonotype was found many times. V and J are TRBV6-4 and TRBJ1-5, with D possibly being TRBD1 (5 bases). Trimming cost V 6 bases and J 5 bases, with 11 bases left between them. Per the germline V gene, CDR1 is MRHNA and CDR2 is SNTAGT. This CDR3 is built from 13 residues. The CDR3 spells CASSGDVDQPQHF. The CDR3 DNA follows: TGTGCCAGCAGCGGGGACGTAGATCAGCCCCAGCATTTT.

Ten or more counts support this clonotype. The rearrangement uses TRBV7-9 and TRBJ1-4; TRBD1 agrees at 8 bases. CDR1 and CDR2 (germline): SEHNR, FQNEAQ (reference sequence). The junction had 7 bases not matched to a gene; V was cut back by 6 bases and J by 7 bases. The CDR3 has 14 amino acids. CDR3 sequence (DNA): TGTGCCAGCAGGACAGGGGTTGGAAGTGAAAAACTGTTTTTT. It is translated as CASRTGVGSEKLFF.

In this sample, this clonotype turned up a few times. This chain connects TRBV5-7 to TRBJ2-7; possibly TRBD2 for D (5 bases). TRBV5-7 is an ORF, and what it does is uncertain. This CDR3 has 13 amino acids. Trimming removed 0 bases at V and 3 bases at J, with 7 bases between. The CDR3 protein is CASSLVLVYEQYF. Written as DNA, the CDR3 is TGTGCCAGCAGCTTGGTACTAGTCTACGAGCAGTACTTC.

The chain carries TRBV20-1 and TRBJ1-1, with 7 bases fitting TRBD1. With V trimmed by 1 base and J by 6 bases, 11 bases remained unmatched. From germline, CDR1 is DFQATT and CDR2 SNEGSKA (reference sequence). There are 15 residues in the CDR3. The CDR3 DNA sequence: TGCAGTGCTAGAGGGGGGCAACAGGGGTTCGCTGAAGCTTTCTTT. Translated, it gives CSARGGQQGFAEAFF.

This CDR3 reads CASSQSQNQYF. The CDR3 region has the DNA TGTGCCAGCAGCCAATCTCAGAACCAGTACTTC. V gene TRBV11-2 combines with J gene TRBJ2-5; no reliable D call. The V gene's germline CDR1 is SGHAT and CDR2 FQNNGV. The CDR3 loop spans 11 amino acids. The V end was cut by 5 bases, the J end by 10 bases, with 11 bases between.

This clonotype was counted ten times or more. The CDR3 protein is CASRTGQPNEKLFF. CDR3 DNA: TGTGCCAGCAGGACGGGCCAACCTAATGAAAAACTGTTTTTT. J is TRBJ1-4 and V is TRBV7-9, with D unclear. CDR1 is SEHNR, CDR2 FQNEAQ, per germline (reference sequence). V was shortened by 6 bases and J by 3 bases, with 11 bases between the two germline ends. The CDR3 consists of 14 residues. The variable domain in full, completed from reference TRBV7-9 and TRBJ1-4, reads DTGVSQNPRHKITKRGQNVTFRCDPISEHNRLYWYRQTLGQGPEFLTYFQNEAQLEKSRLLSDRFSAERPKGSFSTLEIQRTEQGDSAMYLCASRTGQPNEKLFFGSGTQLSVL.